Shown below are 20 T cell receptor beta chains from a single sample sequenced in a study of PD-L1 blockade in urothelial cancer. TCRdb's table, derived via immunoSEQ multiplex PCR, lists solely in-frame clones and lacks some. There are about 63,000 clones in the sample; roughly 80% occur only once, and 4.5% to 6% lies in the top ten. Indicated time point: pretreatment peripheral blood. The sample here was PBMCs, taken around atezolizumab (anti-PD-L1) treatment. The receptors stem from a man in his 70s with urothelial cancer.

The V call is TRBV2, the J call TRBJ1-5; no clear D gene. In germline, CDR1 is SNHLY, CDR2 FYNNEI. The CDR3 sequence is 13 residues long. Between the trimmed V and J ends, which lost 5 bases and 7 bases, there was a span of 12 bases. In DNA, the CDR3 is TGTGCCAGCAGTACCAACAGTTTCCAGCCCCAGCATTTT. Amino acids: CASSTNSFQPQHF.

The V call is TRBV18, the J call TRBJ2-2, with D perhaps matching TRBD1 (5 bases). CDR3 size: 14 residues. V lost 3 bases to trimming and J lost 6 bases, with 11 bases between them. Germline V gene lookup returns CDR1 KGHSH and CDR2 LQKENI. The DNA for the CDR3 is TGTGCCAGCTCACCCGGACACCACTCCGGGGAGCTGTTTTTT. Its protein is CASSPGHHSGELFF.

The V and J genes are TRBV7-6 and TRBJ2-2; maybe TRBD1 (5 bases). With 1 base removed from V and 4 bases from J, the gap between germline ends came to 13 bases. CDR3 size: 16 residues. Germline loops: CDR1 SGHVS, CDR2 FNYEAQ. The CDR3: CASSLGSGIFTGELFF. The CDR3 DNA reads as TGTGCCAGCAGCTTAGGCTCAGGGATTTTCACCGGGGAGCTGTTTTTT.

This chain links TRBV25-1 with TRBJ2-1; D possibly corresponds to TRBD1 (6 bases). V shed 6 bases and J shed 7 bases, with 25 bases lying between them. The germline CDR1 and CDR2 sequences are MGHDK and SYGVNS. The CDR3 runs 17 residues. Here the CDR3 DNA reads TGTGCCAGCAGCGATACTTCAGTGGGAAATACAGGGAATGAGCAGTTCTTC. It is translated as CASSDTSVGNTGNEQFF.

The chain combines TRBV25-1 with TRBJ1-5, with 7 bases lining up with TRBD1. V was pared by 6 bases and J by 3 bases, with 5 bases of the junction left unmatched. Germline CDR1 MGHDK, CDR2 SYGVNS. There are 14 residues in the CDR3. CDR3 sequence reads: CASSNQGDNQPQHF. The CDR3 DNA reads as TGTGCCAGCAGCAATCAGGGGGACAATCAGCCCCAGCATTTT. The whole variable domain, filled in from reference TRBV25-1 and TRBJ1-5, reads EADIYQTPRYLVIGTGKKITLECSQTMGHDKMYWYQQDPGMELHLIHYSYGVNSTEKGDLSSESTVSRIRTEHFPLTLESARPSHTSQYLCASSNQGDNQPQHFGDGTRLSIL.

The chain has TRBV27 and TRBJ1-2; D might be TRBD1 (6 bases). The CDR3 runs to 16 residues. The germline V gene has CDR1 MNHEY and CDR2 SMNVEV (reference sequence). V was cut by 6 bases and J by 4 bases, with 21 bases left in between. In DNA form, the CDR3 reads TGTGCCAGCAGCCAAGGGGGGGGGCTCCTAGGCTATGGCTACACCTTC. Translation gives CASSQGGGLLGYGYTF.

The CDR3 sequence is CASSSRGRLSYEQYF. The CDR3 coding sequence is TGTGCCAGCAGCTCCCGCGGCCGTCTCTCCTACGAGCAGTACTTC. This sequence joins TRBV11-2 and TRBJ2-7; D not resolved. Germline V CDR1 and CDR2: SGHAT, FQNNGV. This CDR3 spans 15 amino acids. Trimming cost V 4 bases and J 0 bases, with 13 bases left between them.

The CDR3 reads CASRATGGGSYEQYF. DNA of the CDR3: TGTGCCAGCAGGGCCACCGGCGGGGGATCCTACGAGCAGTACTTC. The chain links TRBV7-2 to TRBJ2-7; TRBD2 matches at 7 bases. CDR3 length: 15 residues. Losses at the gene ends were 6 bases for V and 1 base for J; bases not matched to a gene: 9. CDR1 is SGHTA and CDR2 is FQGNSA in the germline V gene.

In nucleotides, the CDR3 is TGTGCCAGCTCACCACGCGGGGGTGGCTACACCTTC. Protein: CASSPRGGGYTF. The chain uses TRBV18 and TRBJ1-2, with a weak D call TRBD1 (5 bases). The V and J ends lost 1 base and 7 bases respectively, with 7 bases between them. CDR1 is KGHSH and CDR2 is LQKENI in the germline V gene. The CDR3 is made up of 12 amino acids.

The chain is built from TRBV11-2 and TRBJ1-5; 8 bases agree with TRBD1. There are 14 residues in the CDR3. Germline assignment: CDR1 SGHAT and CDR2 FQNNGV. J gave up 2 bases and V 5 bases, and 2 bases lay outside the gene matches. CDR3 nucleotide sequence: TGTGCCAGCAGCAAGGACAGGGGCAATCAGCCCCAGCATTTT. It encodes CASSKDRGNQPQHF.

This clone is a singleton in its sample. The rearrangement uses TRBV19 and TRBJ2-2, with D tentatively TRBD2 (6 bases). The CDR3 contains 15 residues. The V gene's germline CDR1 is LNHDA and CDR2 SQIVND (reference sequence). The V end lost 3 bases, the J end lost 1 base, and 9 bases lay between the germline ends. This CDR3 reads CASSMGTGNTGELFF. CDR3 DNA sequence: TGTGCCAGTAGTATGGGGACTGGGAACACCGGGGAGCTGTTTTTT.

This chain joins TRBV5-1 and TRBJ1-1, with D possibly matching TRBD1 (5 bases). This CDR3 comprises 14 residues. Trimming cost V 3 bases and J 5 bases, with 14 bases left between them. The germline gives CDR1 SGHRS, CDR2 YFSETQ. Here the CDR3 DNA reads TGCGCCAGCAGCTCTTCGGGACTAGGGACTGAAGCTTTCTTT. Encoded protein: CASSSSGLGTEAFF.

This clone was counted a single time. This chain connects TRBV4-2 to TRBJ2-5, with a possible D match to TRBD2 (5 bases). CDR1 is LGHNA and CDR2 is YNFKEQ in the germline V gene. The CDR3 is 15 residues long. V was cut by 0 bases and J by 5 bases, with 13 bases left in between. CDR3 coding DNA: TGTGCCAGCAGCCAAGATGTGGGAGTGGCCGAGACCCAGTACTTC. Translating it yields CASSQDVGVAETQYF.

CDR3 in amino acids: CASSLGDRGEKLFF. The CDR3 coding sequence is TGTGCCAGCAGCCTCGGGGACAGGGGCGAAAAACTGTTTTTT. The rearrangement uses TRBV7-9 and TRBJ1-4; 10 nucleotides line up with TRBD1. CDR1 and CDR2 (germline): SEHNR, FQNEAQ (reference sequence). The length of the CDR3 is 14 residues. V trimming: 5 bases; J trimming: 8 bases; junction bases outside the gene matches: 5.

This clone has more than one count but fewer than ten. V is TRBV7-2 and J is TRBJ1-1; a weak D match, TRBD1 (5 bases). Germline V CDR1 and CDR2: SGHTA, FQGNSA. CDR3 length: 15 residues. Deletions cut 3 bases from V and 0 bases from J, with 11 bases between. The CDR3 sequence is CASSLVAGMNTEAFF. CDR3 bases: TGTGCCAGCAGCTTGGTGGCAGGGATGAACACTGAAGCTTTCTTT.

The genes are TRBV11-2 and TRBJ2-7, with 7 bases that match TRBD1. Germline loops: CDR1 SGHAT, CDR2 FQNNGV. The CDR3 is 12 amino acids. J was trimmed by 4 bases and V by 5 bases; bases with no gene match: 2. This CDR3 is CASSEQGYEQYF. CDR3 nucleotide sequence: TGTGCCAGCAGCGAACAGGGGTACGAGCAGTACTTC.

This CDR3 is CASSPGGSGPYEAFF. In DNA, the CDR3 is TGTGCCAGCAGCCCCGGGGGATCAGGTCCCTATGAAGCTTTCTTT. The chain has TRBV5-4 and TRBJ1-1; TRBD1 is a possible D gene (5 bases). V was clipped by 4 bases and J by 7 bases, with 20 bases between them. Germline V gives CDR1 SGHNT, CDR2 YYREEE (reference sequence). The CDR3 covers 15 residues.

In this sample, this clone turned up once. Here the CDR3 reads CASSPPPQGDSPLHF. Here the CDR3 DNA reads TGTGCCAGCAGTCCGCCCCCACAAGGGGATTCACCCCTCCACTTT. V usage is TRBV6-4 and J usage is TRBJ1-6; possible D gene TRBD1, 5 bases. V was shortened by 5 bases and J by 8 bases, with 16 bases between the two germline ends. The CDR3 spans 15 residues. Germline V lookup: CDR1 MRHNA, CDR2 SNTAGT.

V usage is TRBV5-4 and J usage is TRBJ2-3; D call uncertain. Germline values: CDR1 SGHNT, CDR2 YYREEE (reference sequence). With 4 bases removed from V and 0 bases from J, the gap between germline ends came to 9 bases. This CDR3 is 14 amino acids long. The CDR3 spells CASSTEPSTDTQYF. The CDR3 region has the DNA TGTGCCAGCAGCACAGAACCTAGCACAGATACGCAGTATTTT.

This chain connects TRBV25-1 to TRBJ1-1, with D possibly being TRBD1 (5 bases). The CDR3 is 15 amino acids. The V gene lost 5 bases and the J gene lost 0 bases, with 13 bases spanning the gap. Germline CDR1 is MGHDK and CDR2 is SYGVNS. The CDR3 sequence: CASSPRGRVNTEAFF. The CDR3 DNA sequence: TGTGCCAGCAGTCCAAGGGGAAGGGTGAACACTGAAGCTTTCTTT.